This T cell receptor (beta chain) was sequenced during a study of glioma-infiltrating T cells. Study-wide findings and caveats: Non-neoplastic patients had below-expected tissue-blood divergence, while all gliomas exceeded expectation.

Using RNA template, CDR3s of TCR alpha and beta were amplified with iRepertoire arm-PCR. TCRdb redid the calling of the multiplex PCR reads with MiXCR, one entry per CDR3 protein. The sample lists tens of thousands of distinct CDR3 sequences, about a quarter occurring once. On this clonotype itself: The antigen is undetermined.

Germline-derived CDR1 and CDR2 are SGHRS and YFSETQ. V was clipped by 3 bases and J by 5 bases, with 15 bases between them. The CDR3 length is 14 residues. This receptor was identified in a human donor with low-grade glioma or glioblastoma, undergoing nonglioma brain surgery, or in good health (not recorded which). Sequencing input: glioma tissue, nonneoplastic brain tissue, or PBMCs (not recorded which). The V and J genes are TRBV5-1 and TRBJ2-7; D might be TRBD2 (5 bases). CDR3 coding DNA: TGCGCCAGCAGCTCACTAGGACCGCTAGACGAGCAGTACTTC. Amino acids: CASSSLGPLDEQYF.